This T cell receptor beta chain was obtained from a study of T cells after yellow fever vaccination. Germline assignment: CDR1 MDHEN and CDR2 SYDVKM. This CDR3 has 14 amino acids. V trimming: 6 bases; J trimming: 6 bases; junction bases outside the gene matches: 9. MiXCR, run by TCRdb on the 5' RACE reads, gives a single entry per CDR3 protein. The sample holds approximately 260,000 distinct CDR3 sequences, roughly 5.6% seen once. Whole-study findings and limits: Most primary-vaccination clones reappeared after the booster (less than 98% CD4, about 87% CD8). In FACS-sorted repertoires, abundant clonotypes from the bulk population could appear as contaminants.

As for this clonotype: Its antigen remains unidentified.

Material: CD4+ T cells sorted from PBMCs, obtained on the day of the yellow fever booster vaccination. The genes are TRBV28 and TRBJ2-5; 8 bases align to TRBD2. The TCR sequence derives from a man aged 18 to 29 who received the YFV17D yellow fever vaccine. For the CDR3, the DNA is TGTGCCAGCAGCTCGGGACTAGTAGTGAAGACCCAGTACTTC. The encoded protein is CASSSGLVVKTQYF. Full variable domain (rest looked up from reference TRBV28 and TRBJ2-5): DVKVTQSSRYLVKRTGEKVFLECVQDMDHENMFWYRQDPGLGLRLIYFSYDVKMKEKGDIPEGYSVSREKKERFSLILESASTNQTSMYLCASSSGLVVKTQYFGPGTRLLVL.